These T cell receptor beta chains were read from a single sample in a study of cytomegalovirus exposure and HLA in healthy donors. The method was immunoSEQ multiplex PCR; TCRdb's version includes in-frame clones alone and lacks a portion of them. Here the sample table reports about 99,000 clones. Sequenced: PBMCs. Receptors originate from a man aged 40-55 years in good health and CMV-seronegative. Each CDR3 is given with its conserved first and last residue. The D gene is left open where the match is weak.

TRBJ1-1 TRBV27 - CASSLNGERAEAFF TGTGCCAGCAGTTTAAACGGGGAAAGAGCTGAAGCTTTCTTT
TRBJ2-7 TRBV7-9 - CASSPARGSSYEQYF TGTGCCAGCAGCCCCGCGAGGGGGAGCTCCTACGAGCAGTACTTC
TRBJ2-3 TRBV7-6 TRBD2 CASSRLAGASDTQYF TGTGCCAGCAGCCGGCTGGCGGGAGCGTCAGATACGCAGTATTTT
TRBJ2-1 TRBV7-9 TRBD1 CASSPYGAGTAYNEQFF TGTGCCAGCAGCCCATACGGGGCCGGGACAGCCTACAATGAGCAGTTCTTC
TRBJ2-7 TRBV28 TRBD1 CASRGTGGFYEQYF TGTGCCAGCAGGGGGACAGGGGGCTTCTACGAGCAGTACTTC
TRBJ1-2 TRBV6-1 - CASSEFSGMGYTF TGTGCCAGCAGTGAATTTTCGGGTATGGGCTACACCTTC
TRBJ2-7 TRBV7-2 TRBD1 CASSYRDRGYEQYF TGTGCCAGCAGCTACCGGGACAGGGGCTACGAGCAGTACTTC
TRBJ2-2 TRBV10-3 - CAISSTANTGELFF TGTGCCATCAGTTCTACAGCGAACACCGGGGAGCTGTTTTTT
TRBJ2-2 TRBV4-2 TRBD2 CASSQDLAGLAGGLSTGELFF TGTGCCAGCAGCCAAGATCTGGCGGGACTAGCGGGGGGGCTTAGCACCGGGGAGCTGTTTTTT
TRBJ1-3 TRBV7-2 - CASSFPGQLSGNTIYF TGTGCCAGCAGCTTCCCGGGACAACTCTCTGGAAACACCATATATTTT
TRBJ2-3 TRBV29-1 TRBD2 CSVFLAGGLEYTQYF TGCAGCGTTTTTCTAGCGGGAGGATTAGAATATACGCAGTATTTT
TRBJ1-2 TRBV18 - CASSPTAGDPINYGYTF TGTGCCAGCTCACCCACGGCAGGGGACCCAATTAACTATGGCTACACCTTC
TRBJ2-7 TRBV6-5 TRBD2 CASSPAAGGRGEQYF TGTGCCAGCAGTCCGGCAGCGGGGGGCCGGGGCGAGCAGTACTTC
TRBJ1-1 TRBV10-3 TRBD1 CAISDPGTVEAFF TGTGCCATCAGTGACCCTGGGACAGTTGAAGCTTTCTTT
TRBJ1-1 TRBV10-3 TRBD1 CAIRSQTGEDTEAFF TGTGCCATCAGAAGCCAGACAGGGGAGGACACTGAAGCTTTCTTT
TRBJ2-5 TRBV19 - CASSILRGETQYF TGTGCCAGTAGTATTTTAAGGGGGGAGACCCAGTACTTC
TRBJ2-7 TRBV2 TRBD2 CASQTSGGYEQYF TGTGCCAGCCAGACTAGCGGGGGGTACGAGCAGTACTTC
TRBJ2-7 TRBV28 TRBD2 CASSLSPGGRSPYEQYF TGTGCCAGCAGTTTATCGCCTGGCGGGAGATCTCCCTACGAGCAGTACTTC
TRBJ1-6 TRBV14 - CASSPRAGFGSPLHF TGTGCCAGCAGCCCGCGTGCAGGGTTTGGGTCACCCCTCCACTTT
TRBJ2-7 TRBV28 - CASSTYYEQYF TGTGCCAGCAGTACCTACTACGAGCAGTACTTC
TRBJ2-7 TRBV7-2 - CASRSISQGGSYEQYF TGTGCCAGCAGGTCTATTTCTCAGGGGGGCTCCTACGAGCAGTACTTC
TRBJ1-1 TRBV30 TRBD1 CACGTGRLDFF TGTGCCTGCGGGACAGGCCGTTTAGATTTCTTT
TRBJ2-2 TRBV2 TRBD2 CASSDSSGSPGELFF TGTGCCAGCAGTGACTCTAGCGGGAGTCCCGGGGAGCTGTTTTTT
TRBJ1-1 TRBV19 TRBD1 CASSKGQGLNTEAFF TGTGCCAGTAGTAAGGGACAGGGATTGAACACTGAAGCTTTCTTT
TRBJ2-5 TRBV19 - CASSIVNREETQYF TGTGCCAGTAGTATAGTAAACAGGGAAGAGACCCAGTACTTC
TRBJ2-1 TRBV11-2 TRBD2 CASSPRLASYNEQFF TGTGCCAGCAGCCCCAGACTAGCGAGCTACAATGAGCAGTTCTTC
TRBJ2-7 TRBV29-1 TRBD2 CSVVPSGVEQYF TGCAGCGTTGTGCCTAGCGGGGTCGAGCAGTACTTC
TRBJ1-2 TRBV10-3 TRBD1 CATLTGEARGYTF TGTGCCACGTTAACAGGGGAAGCTAGGGGCTACACCTTC
TRBJ1-1 TRBV6-6 - CASSYGTPGTEAFF TGTGCCAGCAGTTACGGCACCCCTGGCACTGAAGCTTTCTTT
TRBJ2-6 TRBV9 TRBD1 CASSVGRGNSGANVLTF TGTGCCAGCAGCGTAGGCAGGGGGAACTCTGGGGCCAACGTCCTGACTTTC
TRBJ2-7 TRBV25-1 - CASSPGVSYEQYF TGTGCCAGCAGTCCAGGGGTCTCCTACGAGCAGTACTTC
TRBJ2-7 TRBV11-3 - CASSLGFGNSYEQYF TGTGCCAGCAGCTTAGGCTTCGGGAATTCCTACGAGCAGTACTTC
TRBJ2-7 TRBV14 TRBD1 CASSPGTGAYEQYF TGTGCCAGCAGCCCCGGGACAGGTGCCTACGAGCAGTACTTC
TRBJ2-4 TRBV19 TRBD1 CASTPRAGGTKNIQYF TGTGCCAGTACCCCCAGGGCAGGGGGTACCAAAAACATTCAGTACTTC
TRBJ1-6 TRBV15 TRBD1 CATSQGQGTPLHF TGTGCCACCAGCCAAGGACAGGGCACACCCCTCCACTTT
TRBJ2-7 TRBV11-3 - CASSLAPTSSNEQYF TGTGCCAGCAGCTTAGCCCCCACTAGCTCCAACGAGCAGTACTTC
TRBJ2-7 TRBV5-1 TRBD1 CASSLRTGLNEQYF TGCGCCAGCAGCTTACGGACAGGGTTGAACGAGCAGTACTTC
TRBJ1-6 TRBV5-4 - CASSLEGEGSPLHF TGTGCCAGCAGCTTGGAGGGGGAGGGATCACCCCTCCACTTT
TRBJ2-3 TRBV5-1 TRBD2 CASSRTSGGATDTQYF TGCGCCAGCAGCAGGACTAGCGGGGGGGCTACAGATACGCAGTATTTT
TRBJ2-3 TRBV5-6 - CASSFERGTDTQYF TGTGCCAGCAGCTTCGAGCGGGGCACAGATACGCAGTATTTT